This entry features one T cell receptor beta chain sequence. The data originate from a study of T cells expressing NK-cell markers. Study background: In sorted CD3+CD56+NKG2C+, CD3+CD56+NKG2C- and CD3+CD56-NKG2C+ T cells, TCR beta repertoires were obtained. Eight donors were sequenced, seven testing HCMV-seropositive and one testing seronegative.

The germline V gene encodes CDR1 LNHNV and CDR2 YYDKDF (reference sequence). This CDR3 is 14 amino acids long. Reprocessing the 5' RACE reads, TCRdb reports a single entry for every CDR3 protein and omits DNA. In total, the table holds approximately 440,000 distinct CDR3 sequences. The sequenced material came from blood T cells: a sorted CD56 or NKG2C T cell subset, CD4+ or CD8+ T cells, or bulk PBMC T cells (not recorded which). The source is a woman aged 45-65 years in good health. This chain joins TRBV15 and TRBJ1-1. This CDR3 is CATSREPLNTEAFF.